This T cell receptor (beta chain) was retrieved from a study of OX40 agonist ivuxolimab in advanced cancers. Background on the study: The dose-escalation cohort was just under 85% male, with a mean age of around 54 years, ranging roughly 23 to 90. Prior anti-PD-1, anti-PD-L1 or anti-CTLA-4 therapy was allowed; around 40% had some.

In the case of this clone: Its cognate antigen is unknown.

Sequenced by immunoSEQ multiplex PCR; TCRdb stores in-frame clones only, minus some. The sample has 96,000 or so clones, more than 80% seen once. Autoimmune disease history or systemic immunosuppression disqualified patients. Germline assignment: CDR1 SGHDT and CDR2 YYEEEE. V dropped 1 base and J dropped 5 bases, with 21 bases sitting between them. The CDR3 loop spans 17 amino acids. Overall study results and limits: Low normalized clonal expansion also occurred in some nonresponding patients.

The specimen was CD4+ or CD8+ T cells sorted from blood, collected in a trial of the OX40 agonist ivuxolimab. The clonotype was recovered from an adult with an advanced solid tumor such as melanoma, head and neck, liver or kidney cancer. The chain recombines TRBV5-6 with TRBJ1-2, with D perhaps TRBD1 (5 bases). CDR3 region: CASSLIRVAGRDYGYTF. The DNA for the CDR3 is TGTGCCAGCAGCTTGATCAGGGTGGCCGGAAGGGATTATGGCTACACCTTC.